Sequencing of this T cell receptor (beta chain) was carried out in a study of B cell selection in AIRE deficiency (dated by TCRdb to the late 2010s). Looking at the study overall: Researchers compared TCRbeta repertoires of sorted blood CD4+ conventional T cells and regulatory T cells in AIRE-deficient patients with those in healthy controls. The TCR-sequenced cohort comprised roughly 5 AIRE-deficient APECED patients and roughly 5 healthy control donors.

Study-wide findings and limitations: TCRBV gene usage, CDR3 length and TCR diversity in Tconv and Treg cells from AIRE-deficient patients were found to be similar to those in cells from healthy donors. Shared Treg sequences had shorter CDR3s, which reflects a bias toward rearrangements containing few non-templated nucleotide insertions. Only TCRbeta chains were sequenced, and less than 40% of shared healthy-donor Treg sequences were also present in healthy Tconv cells, possibly due to differing TCRalpha chains. Among a few thousand shared Treg TCRbeta sequences, over 30% were found to be shared only among healthy donors and approximately 9.3% only among patients, suggesting that Treg selection is less efficient in the absence of AIRE. Roughly 32% of the Treg TCRbeta sequences shared among healthy donors were detected in patient Tconv cells, suggesting that Treg-biased clones are diverted into the Tconv compartment.

CDR3 length: 15 amino acids, cysteine to phenylalanine. CDR3 DNA is the only sequence kept; it has 45 bases, read in frame from the first base. The germline V gene supplies CDR1 SGHVS and CDR2 FQNEAQ. Trimmed from V: 6 bases; trimmed from J: 8 bases; junction bases lacking a gene match: 14. The immunoSEQ platform was used to sequence the TCRbeta chains. The authors' pipeline ran thus. When Treg repertoires were pooled, approximately 50,000 distinct TCRbeta sequences were obtained from patients and roughly 1x10^5 from healthy donors. Treg TCRbeta sequences found in two or more individuals were defined as public, and these public Treg TCRbeta sequences were then searched for in Tconv repertoires. Differences between groups were assessed by Mann-Whitney U tests with Bonferroni-Dunn correction in GraphPad Prism 7.03. TCRdb provides this immuneACCESS table in a form limited to in-frame rearrangements. Some clones are lacking; in checked studies, under half of them reflect an unresolved V gene, and why the rest are absent is not known. That table gives V, J and clone size, and the DNA gave D and trimming. For this sample there are 13,000 to 15,000 clones; about 92% appear just once. The ten largest clones represent about 1% of the sample.

With regard to this clone: The antigen it recognizes is unknown. No much larger clonotype is one base removed from it; base qualities were not supplied.

Regulatory T cells were sorted as CD4+CD25hiCD127low/negative cells. APECED syndrome was present in the AIRE-deficient patients. Sorting of Tconv and Treg cells intended for TCRbeta sequencing was performed on a FACSAria flow cytometer. The sorted cells went into 5-ml round-bottom polystyrene tubes, and the dry cell pellets were then frozen at -80 degrees C until sequencing. Input material: Tregs sorted from PBMCs. This clonotype was sampled from a human donor with AIRE deficiency. The sequence joins TRBV7-8 to TRBJ2-7, with TRBD2 matching 9 junction bases. The CDR3 corresponds to CASSPSGTAYAKQYF. The sequence in DNA is TGTGCCAGCAGTCCTAGCGGGACCGCTTACGCGAAGCAGTACTTC.